A single sample gave rise to the 5 T cell receptor beta chains below, sequenced in a study of response to subunit inactivated influenza vaccine. One entry per CDR3 protein results from TCRdb running MiXCR on the RT-PCR reads. This sample yields around 480,000 distinct CDR3 sequences, of which 15% to 20% are seen a single time; less than 4% belongs to the top ten. The sample was CD4+ T cells sorted from PBMCs, taken around 25 months after vaccination. The receptor source for this set is a man in his fifties or sixties who received an inactivated influenza vaccine.

The chain has TRBV10-1 and TRBJ1-2, with D maybe TRBD1 (6 bases). Germline values: CDR1 WNHNN, CDR2 SYGVQD (reference sequence). Trimming removed 3 bases at V and 5 bases at J, with 7 bases between. There are 12 residues in the CDR3. CDR3 amino acids: CASSDTGYGYTF. The CDR3 bases are TGCGCCAGCAGTGACACAGGGTATGGCTACACCTTC.

A few counts support this clonotype. This chain uses TRBV6-1 with TRBJ1-1; D unresolved. Germline CDR1 is MNHNS and CDR2 is SASEGT. Trimming left V 5 bases short and J 2 bases short, with 12 bases between. This CDR3 is built from 14 residues. CDR3 region: CASSQNRANTEAFF. The CDR3 DNA sequence: TGTGCCAGCAGTCAAAATCGAGCAAACACTGAAGCTTTCTTT.

A few counts support this clonotype. J is TRBJ2-1 and V is TRBV11-1; TRBD1 matches 9 bases. Trimming cost V 4 bases and J 5 bases; bases outside gene matches: 6. Per the germline V gene, CDR1 is SGHAT and CDR2 is FQDESV (reference sequence). CDR3 length: 15 amino acids. CDR3 bases: TGTGCCAGCAGCTGGCCCGGACAGGGGAACAATGAGCAGTTCTTC. Its protein product is CASSWPGQGNNEQFF.

The genes are TRBV5-1 and TRBJ2-7; D may match TRBD1 or TRBD2 (6 bases each). V was shortened by 2 bases and J by 2 bases, with 11 bases between the two germline ends. Germline CDR1 reads SGHRS; CDR2 reads YFSETQ. The CDR3 runs to 14 residues. The CDR3 nucleotides read TGCGCCAGCAGCTTCTTGAGGGGGGCCTACGAGCAGTACTTC. This codes for CASSFLRGAYEQYF.

This clonotype was counted at least ten times. The chain uses TRBV4-1 and TRBJ2-3; TRBD2 aligns across 12 bases. This CDR3 contains 16 residues. Looked up from germline, CDR1 is MGHRA and CDR2 is YSYEKL. Trimming at V came to 4 bases and at J to 0 bases, leaving 2 bases not matched to a gene. In DNA, the CDR3 is TGCGCCAGCAGCCTAACTAGCGGGGGGAGCACAGATACGCAGTATTTT. Amino acids: CASSLTSGGSTDTQYF.